The clone carrying this T cell receptor (beta chain) was counted only a few times. Antigen unknown. Expressed TCRB transcripts were sequenced because the entire RNA isolate underwent reverse transcription. Method: immunoSEQ multiplex PCR; TCRdb's copy keeps in-frame clones and lacks some. The sample carries 300,000 to 400,000 clones, around 9% recorded once. These data are taken from a study of beta chain features in type 1 diabetes. General study findings and limits: Type 1 diabetes patients showed a moderate but significant shortening of TCRB CDR3s in all four CD4+ subsets.

Trimming took 10 bases from V and 7 from J, leaving 24 bases between them. The V gene's germline CDR1 is SGHDT and CDR2 YYEEEE. CDR3 length: 14 amino acids. This chain connects TRBV5-6 to TRBJ2-7; perhaps TRBD2 as D (7 bases). This clonotype was obtained from a man younger than 40 with type 1 diabetes. Sequenced sample: central memory CD4+ T cells from blood. The CDR3: CAPETGGPFEEQYF. CDR3 nucleotides: TGTGCCCCCGAGACGGGGGGCCCCTTCGAAGAGCAGTACTTC.